This T cell receptor beta chain was documented in a study of T cells in Graves' hyperthyroidism and ophthalmopathy (dated by TCRdb to about 2019). Regarding the study in general: Peripheral blood samples were taken at the time of initial diagnosis, prior to any treatment. To identify distinguishing TCR V-J signatures, a discovery cohort of some 99 patients was used, comprising some 45 with Graves' ophthalmopathy and roughly 60 with stable Graves' hyperthyroidism. Whether ophthalmopathy could be predicted prospectively was tested in an independent validation cohort made up of roughly 20 hyperthyroidism patients plus 17 patients who later progressed to ophthalmopathy. The 75 to 100 discovery patients were randomly divided into training and test sets at a 7:3 ratio. In addition, the study compared T-cell repertoires in thyroid tissue and in blood from about 6 Graves' hyperthyroidism patients. After blood sampling, hyperthyroidism patients were treated with methimazole at a starting dose of 30 mg daily, and ophthalmopathy patients were treated with high-dose intravenous methylprednisolone. The paper describes TCR Vbeta CDR3 sequencing of 130 to 150 peripheral blood samples, made up of 40 to 45 ophthalmopathy patients, roughly 80 hyperthyroidism patients and approximately 17 progressor patients. On the study overall, not on this receptor specifically: In validation, progression to ophthalmopathy was predicted by the model with 70% to 71% sensitivity and around 75% specificity, a median of around 6.5 months before onset. Most expanded thyroid clonotypes (frequency above 0.001) were also detected in blood, suggesting blood repertoires may reflect thyroid immune responses. A model built on a 13 V-J signature distinguished ophthalmopathy from stable hyperthyroidism, reaching roughly 88% sensitivity and under 84% specificity in cross-validation and 80%/75% in testing. No statistical method was used to fix the sample size in advance, and group allocation was not hidden from the investigators.

At least ten counts were recorded for this clonotype. Its antigen target is currently unknown. The sample holds no much larger clone one base away, and base qualities are not on file. The TCR beta CDR3 regions were amplified from the RNA transcripts. The TCR CDR3 was subjected to a first round of RT-PCR using the HTBI primer set and the Qiagen OneStep RT-PCR kit. Libraries were constructed in a second round of multiplex PCR, after which size selection and purification were carried out. Paired-end sequencing of the libraries was performed with 100 bp reads on an Illumina HiSeq2000. For the original study's pipeline: SOAPnuke was used to process the raw data, throwing out any read that contained adapters or uncalled bases, had a mean Phred below 15, or lacked an exact constant-primer or identifier match. High-quality paired reads were merged using COPE v1.2.5, and each unique nucleotide sequence was defined as a clonotype. Clonotypes were aligned to IMGT TRBV, TRBD and TRBJ reference segments using MiTCR v1.1. The analysis included only V-J combinations with a frequency above 0.0001, which together covered approximately 99% of the repertoires. A TCS score was defined as the ratio between F50 (clonal expansion) and ExV (chaos), using BLOSUM62-based TCRdist between CDR3 peptides within each V-J. Welch's t-statistics and random forest reduced 500 to 550 V-J features to under 15, which were used in a naive Bayes classifier (R e1071). TCRdb handled the public reads itself, with Q25 trimming in fastp and clone calling in MiXCR, and kept productive beta chains. Every entry covers one CDR3 protein and lists the most common genes and DNA from its rows. These V and J calls derive from TCRdb rather than the authors' analysis. The sample table contains a few hundred thousand distinct CDR3 sequences; only one count was recorded for over 10% of them. 9.2% of the sample comes from the top ten.

Graves' hyperthyroidism was defined as stable when no progression to ophthalmopathy occurred over 18 months of follow-up. The hyperthyroidism patients were between 18 and 65 years old and newly diagnosed, with a disease duration of less than 2 months. The study excluded patients with uncontrolled infections, other autoimmune diseases, pregnancy or lactation. Diagnoses relied on clinical symptoms, serum thyroxine and TRAb, thyroid ultrasound and orbital computed tomography. PBMCs were isolated from around 10 ml of fresh peripheral blood by Ficoll-Paque density gradient centrifugation. Total RNA was extracted using Trizol reagent, and RNA quality was assessed on an Agilent 2100 Bioanalyzer. V lost 0 bases and J lost 5 bases; the stretch between them is 17 bases long. From the germline V gene (reference sequence), CDR1 is SGHNT and CDR2 is YYREEE. Reading from cysteine to phenylalanine, the CDR3 counts 16 amino acids. The kept DNA is CDR3 alone, 48 bases in frame from the first base.

This TCR came from a woman between 18 and 29 years old with Graves' hyperthyroidism. Here the chain combines TRBV5-4 and TRBJ2-5, with no confident D gene call. Specimen: blood. DNA sequence: TGTGCCAGCAGCTTGGGGAGTAGGAGCTCCGGGGAGACCCAGTACTTC. The resulting protein is CASSLGSRSSGETQYF. Outside the CDR3, residues come from the reference TRBV5-4 and TRBJ2-5 proteins, so the full variable domain is: ETGVTQSPTHLIKTRGQQVTLRCSSQSGHNTVSWYQQALGQGPQFIFQYYREEENGRGNFPPRFSGLQFPNYSSELNVNALELDDSALYLCASSLGSRSSGETQYFGPGTRLLVL.